Detailed here is one TCR beta chain. Sequenced by immunoSEQ multiplex PCR; TCRdb stores in-frame clones only, minus some. This sample yields roughly 63,000 clones, of which roughly 87% are seen a single time; about 12% belongs to the top ten. With V trimmed by 6 bases and J by 5 bases, 13 bases remained unmatched. Germline CDR1 and CDR2: MDHEN and SYDVKM. The CDR3 has 16 amino acids. These data belong to a study of OX40 agonist ivuxolimab in advanced cancers. The TCR was taken from an adult with an advanced solid tumor such as melanoma, head and neck, liver or kidney cancer. Material: CD4+ or CD8+ T cells sorted from blood, obtained in a trial of the OX40 agonist ivuxolimab. This chain uses TRBV28 with TRBJ1-1; 9 nucleotides line up with TRBD1. The DNA of the CDR3 is TGTGCCAGCAGCCCGGGACAGGGAGAGGTCTGGACTGAAGCTTTCTTT. Translating gives CASSPGQGEVWTEAFF.